The 22 T cell receptor beta chains in this list originate from one sample, sequenced in a study of blood T cell repertoires in COVID-19. The data were produced by immunoSEQ multiplex PCR, yet TCRdb's version contains in-frame clones alone and is incomplete. The sample yields over 80,000 clones, 88% seen once. The sample consisted of peripheral blood. The receptors here all came from a man aged 70-80 years with acute or convalescent COVID-19.

CDR3 in DNA: TGTGCCATCAGTGATAATGCAGGGAATCAGCCCCAGCATTTT. Translated, it gives CAISDNAGNQPQHF. This rearrangement joins TRBV10-3 to TRBJ1-5; possibly TRBD1 for D (5 bases). V dropped 3 bases and J dropped 4 bases, with 10 bases sitting between them. The CDR3 covers 14 residues. CDR1 ENHRY and CDR2 SYGVKD come from the germline V gene.

V usage is TRBV9 and J usage is TRBJ2-1; D is perhaps TRBD2 (6 bases). The V and J ends lost 0 bases and 1 base respectively, with 8 bases between them. Germline assignment: CDR1 SGDLS and CDR2 YYNGEE. The CDR3 is 15 residues long. Here the CDR3 DNA reads TGTGCCAGCAGCGTAGACGCGGGGTCCTACAATGAGCAGTTCTTC. It is translated as CASSVDAGSYNEQFF. Based on the CDR3 plus reference TRBV9 and TRBJ2-1, the full variable domain is DSGVTQTPKHLITATGQRVTLRCSPRSGDLSVYWYQQSLDQGLQFLIQYYNGEERAKGNILERFSAQQFPDLHSELNLSSLELGDSALYFCASSVDAGSYNEQFFGPGTRLTVL.

The rearrangement joins TRBV18 to TRBJ1-5; D might be TRBD1 (5 bases). Germline CDR1 KGHSH, CDR2 LQKENI. V was pared by 3 bases and J by 7 bases, with 16 bases between. This CDR3 spans 15 amino acids. DNA for the CDR3: TGTGCCAGCTCACCGGATGGGGGGGTACAACAGCCCCAGCATTTT. It specifies CASSPDGGVQQPQHF.

This rearrangement joins TRBV9 to TRBJ1-6; 8 bases map to TRBD1. Germline CDR1 SGDLS, CDR2 YYNGEE. Germline trimming cut 4 bases from V and 7 bases from J; bases unmatched to any gene: 7. This CDR3 comprises 15 residues. Here the CDR3 reads CASSTGQGGNSPLHF. CDR3 DNA: TGTGCCAGCAGCACCGGACAGGGAGGGAATTCACCCCTCCACTTT.

V usage is TRBV28 and J usage is TRBJ1-1, with 11 bases lining up with TRBD1. Trimming took 5 bases from V and 2 from J; bases not matched to a gene: 4. Germline V lookup: CDR1 MDHEN, CDR2 SYDVKM. CDR3 length: 15 amino acids. CDR3: CASSKRTGGNTEAFF. The CDR3 DNA reads TGTGCCAGCAGTAAAAGGACAGGGGGCAACACTGAAGCTTTCTTT.

J is TRBJ1-2 and V is TRBV4-3; D unclear. This CDR3 region has 14 residues. Germline CDR1 reads LGHNA; CDR2 reads YSLEER. V lost 0 bases, J lost 7 bases, and 12 bases lay in between. The DNA for the CDR3 is TGCGCCAGCAGCCAAGATACGGGAAGGTTTGGCTACACCTTC. Its translation: CASSQDTGRFGYTF.

V is TRBV18 and J is TRBJ1-5; D is ambiguous. Germline-derived CDR1 and CDR2 are KGHSH and LQKENI. Trimming cost V 4 bases and J 6 bases, with 22 bases left between them. The CDR3 consists of 17 residues. The DNA of the CDR3 is TGTGCCAGCTCACGATACCCTACTGATAGCGCGGGTCAGCCCCAGCATTTT. The encoded protein is CASSRYPTDSAGQPQHF.

The CDR3 here is CASSLPSGGIGEQFF. CDR3 nucleotides: TGTGCCAGCAGTTTACCTAGCGGGGGGATCGGTGAGCAGTTCTTC. This sequence joins TRBV28 and TRBJ2-1, with 11 bases that match TRBD2. CDR1 is MDHEN, CDR2 SYDVKM, per germline. Losses at the gene ends were 2 bases for V and 9 bases for J; bases not matched to a gene: 6. The CDR3 spans 15 residues.

The rearrangement uses TRBV12-5 and TRBJ2-1; 10 bases fit TRBD1. The CDR3 runs to 15 residues. In germline, CDR1 is LGHNT, CDR2 FRNRAP. The trim removed 1 base at V and 6 bases at J, leaving 3 bases unmatched. The DNA of the CDR3 is TGTGCTAGTGGTTTGGGACAGGGGGCGGGCAATGAGCAGTTCTTC. This codes for CASGLGQGAGNEQFF.

This clone is a singleton in its sample. The chain combines TRBV5-1 with TRBJ2-7; 9 bases are a match to TRBD2. CDR3 length: 14 amino acids. Trimming took 2 bases from V and 6 from J; bases not matched to a gene: 6. Germline V gene sequence: CDR1 SGHRS, CDR2 YFSETQ. The chain's CDR3 is CASSLRTSDREQYF. The CDR3 DNA sequence: TGCGCCAGCAGCTTAAGGACTAGCGACCGCGAGCAGTACTTC.

The chain has TRBV28 and TRBJ2-1; TRBD2 agrees at 13 bases. Unmatched junction bases numbered 10, after V lost 7 bases and J lost 4 bases. The germline CDR1 and CDR2 sequences are MDHEN and SYDVKM. The length of the CDR3 is 17 residues. In DNA form, the CDR3 reads TGTGCCAGCACTTTGGGGACTAGCGGGACCGTTTACAATGAGCAGTTCTTC. The encoded protein is CASTLGTSGTVYNEQFF.

The J gene is TRBJ1-3, the V gene TRBV2; D gene uncertain. V shed 4 bases and J shed 2 bases, with 15 bases lying between them. Per the germline V gene, CDR1 is SNHLY and CDR2 is FYNNEI. This CDR3 is 16 amino acids long. CDR3: CASSAYLESTGNTIYF. The CDR3 nucleotides read TGTGCCAGCAGTGCCTACTTGGAGTCCACTGGAAACACCATATATTTT.

This clone showed up just a few times. The chain recombines TRBV5-1 with TRBJ2-7; 7 bases map to TRBD1. The CDR3 is 15 residues long. Per germline, CDR1 SGHRS and CDR2 YFSETQ. The V gene end was trimmed by 0 bases and the J gene end by 6 bases; junction bases not matched to a gene: 9. Here the CDR3 reads CASSLAEDRSGEQYF. The CDR3 DNA follows: TGCGCCAGCAGCTTGGCCGAGGACAGGTCTGGCGAGCAGTACTTC.

The rearrangement joins TRBV28 to TRBJ1-2; D perhaps matches TRBD1 (5 bases). V was shortened by 3 bases and J by 7 bases, with 12 bases between the two germline ends. Germline CDR1 and CDR2: MDHEN and SYDVKM. This CDR3 contains 13 residues. CDR3 protein: CASSLGRGAGYTF. The CDR3 coding sequence is TGTGCCAGCAGTTTGGGGAGGGGCGCTGGCTACACCTTC.

V usage is TRBV19 and J usage is TRBJ1-1; tentative D call: TRBD1 (5 bases). Trimming took 5 bases from V and 10 from J, leaving 11 bases between them. The CDR3 has 11 residues. CDR1 and CDR2 (germline): LNHDA, SQIVND (reference sequence). CDR3 nucleotide sequence: TGTGCCAGTAGTGACCGGGGGGGAGCTTTCTTT. This encodes CASSDRGGAFF.

This clone has only a few counts. The chain has TRBV23-1 and TRBJ1-2; TRBD1 aligns across 10 bases. TRBV23-1 is assigned to the ORF class and has an uncertain function. The CDR3 sequence is 14 residues long. The J segment lost 8 bases and the V segment lost 4 bases, leaving 7 bases of the junction unmatched. The CDR3 sequence is CASSLPGTGDGYTF. In DNA form, the CDR3 reads TGCGCCAGCAGTCTCCCCGGGACAGGGGACGGCTACACCTTC.

The chain has TRBV18 and TRBJ2-6; a possible D gene is TRBD1 (6 bases). Germline CDR1 reads KGHSH; CDR2 reads LQKENI. The CDR3 is 17 residues long. Trimming took 0 bases from V and 3 from J, leaving 12 bases between them. As DNA, the CDR3 is TGTGCCAGCTCACCACCAGATACAGGGAGTGGGGCCAACGTCCTGACTTTC. Its protein product is CASSPPDTGSGANVLTF.

The rearrangement joins TRBV5-6 to TRBJ2-1; 8 nucleotides line up with TRBD2. The germline V gene has CDR1 SGHDT and CDR2 YYEEEE. The V and J ends lost 4 bases and 6 bases, in that order; junction bases with no gene match: 12. The CDR3 runs to 16 residues. CDR3 region: CASSGGSLAVLNEQFF. CDR3 nucleotides: TGTGCCAGCAGCGGAGGGTCACTAGCGGTCCTCAATGAGCAGTTCTTC.

This rearrangement joins TRBV12-3 or TRBV12-4 to TRBJ1-1; TRBD1 matches at 8 bases. V was pared by 1 base and J by 11 bases, with 6 bases of the junction left unmatched. This CDR3 is 13 amino acids long. The CDR3 is CASSLGQGLGAFF. The CDR3 DNA sequence: TGTGCCAGCAGTTTAGGACAGGGGCTGGGGGCTTTCTTT.

This chain connects TRBV2 to TRBJ2-1; 12 bases map to TRBD2. Per the germline V gene, CDR1 is SNHLY and CDR2 is FYNNEI. The V segment lost 6 bases and the J segment 4 bases; nucleotides outside the gene matches: 4. The CDR3 has 15 residues. The CDR3 region is CASRALAGGYNEQFF. CDR3 sequence (DNA): TGTGCCAGCAGAGCCCTAGCGGGAGGGTACAATGAGCAGTTCTTC.

The chain is built from TRBV5-1 and TRBJ2-3; possible D gene TRBD1, 7 bases. Germline lookup yields CDR1 SGHRS and CDR2 YFSETQ. There are 18 residues in the CDR3. With 7 bases removed from V and 0 bases from J, the gap between germline ends came to 24 bases. CDR3 coding DNA: TGCGCCAGCCGATGGAGGGGACAGCCGCCGGCTAGCACAGATACGCAGTATTTT. Translation gives CASRWRGQPPASTDTQYF.

The V and J genes are TRBV4-3 and TRBJ1-3; no clear D gene. The germline gives CDR1 LGHNA, CDR2 YSLEER. The CDR3 loop spans 16 amino acids. Trimming stripped 0 bases from V and 1 base from J, with 10 bases between. The CDR3 sequence is CASSQDPAASGNTIYF. CDR3 DNA sequence: TGCGCCAGCAGCCAAGATCCCGCAGCGTCTGGAAACACCATATATTTT.